This TCR beta chain derives from a study of blood T cell repertoires in COVID-19. At the level of the study: Whether acute or convalescent, the COVID-19 samples came from the United States, Italy and Spain.

The germline CDR1 and CDR2 sequences are SGHDT and YYEEEE. V shed 4 bases, J shed 5 bases, and the junction held 14 bases outside the gene matches. This CDR3 has 16 residues. The table came from immunoSEQ multiplex PCR; TCRdb's copy has only in-frame clones and leaves some out. The sample has 130,000 to 150,000 clones, 75% to 85% seen once. Sequenced input: peripheral blood. The chain is built from TRBV5-6 and TRBJ2-7; 8 nucleotides agree with TRBD1. The receptor was derived from a human donor with acute or convalescent COVID-19. The donor label of this sample is uncertain. CDR3 amino acids: CASSGEGQEAMDEQYF. The CDR3 DNA follows: TGTGCCAGCAGCGGCGAGGGACAGGAGGCTATGGACGAGCAGTACTTC.